These T cell receptor beta chains were read from a single sample in a study of shared T cell receptors in the human thymus. Assay used: immunoSEQ multiplex PCR; TCRdb lists only in-frame clones, some missing. The sample records 700,000 to 750,000 clones, 75% to 90% being singletons. These same data were also listed under a study on human thymus T cells.

The sample taken for sequencing was thymocytes. The receptor source for this set is a girl under three years old with a congenital heart defect. Each CDR3 is given with its conserved first and last residue. The D gene is left open where the match is weak. Size is stated for part of the rows, as once, few or many counts, or as a class when the clone is expanded.

>TRBD2|TRBJ2-4|.|TRBV9
CASSPSAGGRNIQYF
TGTGCCAGCAGCCCTTCGGCGGGGGGGAGAAACATTCAGTACTTC
>.|TRBJ1-1|.|TRBV7-2
CASSLPPYIGVPNTEAFF
TGTGCCAGCAGCTTACCACCCTATATCGGGGTCCCGAACACTGAAGCTTTCTTT
>TRBD2|TRBJ2-1|.|TRBV5-6
CASSSRLAGDSYNEQFF
TGTGCCAGCAGCTCCAGACTAGCGGGGGACTCCTACAATGAGCAGTTCTTC
>.|TRBJ2-3|.|TRBV27
CAATSSDTQYF
TGTGCCGCGACTAGTTCGGATACGCAGTATTTT
>TRBD1|TRBJ2-7|.|TRBV28
CASISPRGQEYEQYF
TGTGCCAGCATCTCCCCCCGGGGACAGGAGTACGAGCAGTACTTC
>.|TRBJ2-2|.|TRBV5-1
CASSLDTSAGELFF
TGCGCCAGCAGCTTGGATACTTCGGCCGGGGAGCTGTTTTTT
>.|TRBJ2-3|few|TRBV30
CAWSARGLAWVRGFTDTQYF
TGTGCCTGGAGTGCGAGGGGGCTAGCGTGGGTAAGGGGGTTCACAGATACGCAGTATTTT
>.|TRBJ1-1|once|TRBV2
CASRRTGLATEAFF
TGTGCCAGCAGACGAACGGGATTGGCCACTGAAGCTTTCTTT
>TRBD1|TRBJ1-2|.|TRBV4-1
CASSQGRGTDYGYTF
TGCGCCAGCAGCCAAGGAAGGGGGACAGACTATGGCTACACCTTC
>TRBD2|TRBJ2-3|.|TRBV27
CASSFQVLAGSDTQYF
TGTGCCAGCAGTTTCCAAGTCCTAGCGGGGTCCGATACGCAGTATTTT
>.|TRBJ2-7|.|TRBV6-6
CASNWPEQYF
TGTGCCAGCAATTGGCCAGAGCAGTACTTC
>.|TRBJ2-7|once|TRBV20-1
CSATSYEQYF
TGCAGTGCTACGAGCTACGAGCAGTACTTC
>TRBD1|TRBJ1-4|.|TRBV4-3
CASSQEGSDRPEKLFF
TGCGCCAGCAGCCAAGAAGGTTCGGACAGGCCCGAAAAACTGTTTTTT
>.|TRBJ1-1|once|TRBV6-6
CASSYFPTGVNTEAFF
TGTGCCAGCAGTTACTTCCCGACAGGCGTGAACACTGAAGCTTTCTTT
>.|TRBJ1-1|.|TRBV5-1
CASSLAPADTEAFF
TGCGCCAGCAGCTTGGCCCCAGCGGACACTGAAGCTTTCTTT
>TRBD2|TRBJ2-3|.|TRBV7-9
CASSRYLFGLAGAGYTQYF
TGTGCCAGCAGCCGATACTTATTCGGACTAGCGGGGGCAGGCTATACGCAGTATTTT
>TRBD1|TRBJ2-7|.|TRBV27
CASSFGVSRQGVSYEQYF
TGTGCCAGCAGTTTTGGAGTTTCGCGACAGGGGGTGAGCTACGAGCAGTACTTC
>.|TRBJ1-1|.|TRBV7-9
CASSLDSREPHDEAFF
TGTGCCAGCAGCTTAGACTCCAGGGAACCCCATGATGAAGCTTTCTTT
>.|TRBJ2-7|.|TRBV27
CASSSLAYEQYF
TGTGCCAGCAGTTCACTGGCCTACGAGCAGTACTTC
>.|TRBJ2-1|.|TRBV2
CASSGGQTENEQFF
TGTGCCAGCAGCGGGGGTCAAACGGAGAATGAGCAGTTCTTC
>.|TRBJ1-6|few|TRBV19
CASSIITRRNSPLHF
TGTGCCAGTAGTATTATTACCCGCCGGAATTCACCCCTCCACTTT
>TRBD1|TRBJ1-4|.|TRBV6-5
CASSLGGVTEKLFF
TGTGCCAGCAGTTTAGGGGGCGTTACTGAAAAACTGTTTTTT
>.|TRBJ2-7|.|TRBV27
CASSLPTGEQYF
TGTGCCAGCAGTTTACCAACGGGAGAGCAGTACTTC
>TRBD1|TRBJ1-5|once|TRBV7-8
CASSLRDRDNQPQHF
TGTGCCAGCAGCCTCCGGGACAGGGACAATCAGCCCCAGCATTTT
>.|TRBJ1-5|.|TRBV19
CASSMTGDFGNQPQHF
TGTGCCAGTAGTATGACAGGTGATTTCGGCAATCAGCCCCAGCATTTT
>TRBD1|TRBJ1-3|.|TRBV4-2
CASSQGGTVLVRGNTIYF
TGTGCCAGCAGCCAAGGAGGGACAGTGTTAGTTCGGGGAAACACCATATATTTT
>.|TRBJ1-2|.|TRBV6-1
CASSAVLNYGYTF
TGTGCCAGCAGTGCCGTCCTTAACTATGGCTACACCTTC
>.|TRBJ2-7|.|TRBV25-1
CASSEDLWHQGFGEQYF
TGTGCCAGCAGTGAGGATCTTTGGCACCAGGGTTTTGGCGAGCAGTACTTC
>.|TRBJ2-6|.|TRBV2
CASILPGANVLTF
TGTGCCAGCATCCTCCCGGGGGCCAACGTCCTGACTTTC
>.|TRBJ2-7|once|TRBV5-1
CASSPPRNSYEQYF
TGCGCCAGCAGCCCCCCGCGGAACTCCTACGAGCAGTACTTC
>TRBD1|TRBJ1-6|.|TRBV19
CASNLRDRGTYNSPLHF
TGTGCCAGTAATCTCCGGGACAGGGGAACCTATAATTCACCCCTCCACTTT
>TRBD2|TRBJ2-1|.|TRBV4-3
CASSQDPKTGGKNEQFF
TGCGCCAGCAGCCAAGATCCCAAAACGGGGGGAAAAAATGAGCAGTTCTTC
>.|TRBJ1-5|once|TRBV4-3
CASSQDFRILQPQHF
TGCGCCAGCAGCCAAGACTTCAGAATTCTTCAGCCCCAGCATTTT
>TRBD1|TRBJ1-5|.|TRBV4-1
CASSHPSPRGTGLRPQHF
TGCGCCAGCAGTCACCCATCACCGCGTGGGACAGGGTTGCGGCCCCAGCATTTT
>TRBD1|TRBJ2-2|.|TRBV5-1
CASSLAPRDRGVSGELFF
TGCGCCAGCAGCTTGGCCCCACGGGACAGGGGAGTGTCCGGGGAGCTGTTTTTT
>.|TRBJ2-2|.|TRBV10-1
CATTAGKHFETGELFF
TGCGCCACTACAGCAGGGAAACACTTCGAGACCGGGGAGCTGTTTTTT
>.|TRBJ1-1|.|TRBV7-2
CASSLLGGYTEAFF
TGTGCCAGCAGCTTACTTGGGGGCTACACTGAAGCTTTCTTT
>TRBD1|TRBJ2-7|.|TRBV23-1
CASSPGDRKRGPTTYEQYF
TGCGCCAGCAGTCCTGGGGACAGGAAACGTGGTCCTACTACCTACGAGCAGTACTTC
>.|TRBJ1-2|few|TRBV25-1
CASSPGTPNYGYTF
TGTGCCAGCAGTCCCGGGACACCCAACTATGGCTACACCTTC
>TRBD1|TRBJ1-1|.|TRBV5-4
CASSLGDRGSSEAFF
TGTGCCAGCAGCTTGGGTGACAGGGGGTCTTCTGAAGCTTTCTTT
>.|TRBJ2-2|.|TRBV6-4
CASSRTGIHAPGELFF
TGTGCCAGCAGCCGTACCGGGATCCACGCGCCCGGGGAGCTGTTTTTT
>.|TRBJ1-5|few|TRBV6-1
CASRRLTGSNQPQHF
TGTGCCAGCAGGCGGCTCACAGGGAGCAATCAGCCCCAGCATTTT
>TRBD1|TRBJ1-1|.|TRBV13
CASSAEQGFGTEAFF
TGTGCCAGCAGCGCAGAACAGGGGTTCGGCACTGAAGCTTTCTTT
>TRBD2|TRBJ2-2|.|TRBV7-6
CASRPTPGLRNTGELFF
TGTGCCAGCAGACCCACTCCGGGACTACGGAACACCGGGGAGCTGTTTTTT
>.|TRBJ1-2|.|TRBV7-9
CASSLLPYGYTF
TGTGCCAGCAGCTTACTCCCCTATGGCTACACCTTC
>TRBD1|TRBJ2-2|.|TRBV18
CASSTGTGDTGELFF
TGTGCCAGCTCCACCGGGACAGGGGACACCGGGGAGCTGTTTTTT
>TRBD2|TRBJ2-1|.|TRBV29-1
CSVEGYSWGGSLNEQFF
TGCAGCGTTGAGGGGTACAGCTGGGGGGGGAGCCTCAATGAGCAGTTCTTC